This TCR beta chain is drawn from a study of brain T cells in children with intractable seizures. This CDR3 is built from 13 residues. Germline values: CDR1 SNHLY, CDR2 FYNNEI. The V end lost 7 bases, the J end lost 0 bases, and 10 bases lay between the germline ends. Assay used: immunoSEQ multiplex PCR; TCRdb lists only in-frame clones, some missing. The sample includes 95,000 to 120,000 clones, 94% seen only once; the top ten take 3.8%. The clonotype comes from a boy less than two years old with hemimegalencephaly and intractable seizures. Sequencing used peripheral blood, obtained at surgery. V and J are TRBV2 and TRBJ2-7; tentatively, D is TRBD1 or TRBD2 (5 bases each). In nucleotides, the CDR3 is TGTGCCAGCATTGGGGGAAGCTCCTACGAGCAGTACTTC. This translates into CASIGGSSYEQYF.